Presented here are 21 T cell receptor beta chains from one specimen sequenced in a study of blood T cell repertoires in COVID-19. Sequencing was performed with immunoSEQ multiplex PCR; in TCRdb, only in-frame clones are kept and a portion is missing. Found here are about 8,000 clones, approximately 84% of them singletons; the top ten hold about a third. The material sequenced was peripheral blood. Receptors were obtained from a human donor in a cohort sampled during active COVID-19.

V and J are TRBV19 and TRBJ1-6; a possible D gene is TRBD1 (5 bases). The CDR3 length is 15 residues. Germline values: CDR1 LNHDA, CDR2 SQIVND (reference sequence). Trimming removed 5 bases from V and 6 bases from J, with 14 bases in between. CDR3 nucleotide sequence: TGTGCCAGTAGTCCGGGTGGGGGGACTAATTCACCCCTCCACTTT. It codes for CASSPGGGTNSPLHF.

V usage is TRBV6-2 or TRBV6-3 and J usage is TRBJ1-4; the D gene is possibly TRBD1 (5 bases). The V end was cut by 0 bases, the J end by 7 bases, with 12 bases between. CDR1 and CDR2 (germline): MNHEY, SVGEGT. This CDR3 has 15 amino acids. The CDR3 is CASSYSGAPGEKLFF. The CDR3 DNA sequence: TGTGCCAGCAGTTACTCAGGGGCGCCGGGTGAAAAACTGTTTTTT.

As to this clone: At one of its ends the junction is not consistent with the germline gene, which may arise from a read error. This chain links TRBV7-3 with TRBJ2-1, with 7 nucleotides matching TRBD2. This CDR3 has 15 residues. Germline loops: CDR1 SGHTA, CDR2 FQGTGA. The CDR3 bases are TGCGCCAGCAGCCCAAGGGGACGGGGGGACAATGAGCAGTTCTTC. Amino acids: CASSPRGRGDNEQFF.

The V gene is TRBV7-6, the J gene TRBJ1-1; D gene ambiguous. The CDR3 is 15 residues long. CDR1 is SGHVS and CDR2 is FNYEAQ in the germline V gene. Trimming shortened V by 7 bases and J by 2 bases, and 17 bases separated the two germline ends. For the CDR3, the DNA is TGTGCCAGCACCCCCCTGGGCCGAACAAACACTGAAGCTTTCTTT. This translates into CASTPLGRTNTEAFF.

This clone is termed medium-sized. The rearrangement links TRBV6-2 or TRBV6-3 to TRBJ1-2, with no clear D. Germline assignment: CDR1 MNHEY and CDR2 SVGEGT. V was clipped by 2 bases and J by 3 bases, with 16 bases between them. The CDR3 extends over 16 amino acids. As DNA, the CDR3 is TGTGCCAGCAGTTACCTCGTGGGCAGATCCTACTATGGCTACACCTTC. This gives the protein CASSYLVGRSYYGYTF.

For the CDR3, the DNA is TGTGCCAGCAGTGAGGGGGCTCTTGGGACGTCTGCTGAAAGCTACACCTTC. This codes for CASSEGALGTSAESYTF. The genes are TRBV6-1 and TRBJ1-2, with D maybe TRBD1 (6 bases). Germline loops: CDR1 MNHNS, CDR2 SASEGT. The CDR3 contains 17 residues. V was trimmed by 3 bases and J by 9 bases, leaving 26 bases between them.

The rearrangement joins TRBV12-3 or TRBV12-4 to TRBJ2-7; the D gene is possibly TRBD1 (6 bases). V lost 3 bases and J lost 3, with 9 bases in between. CDR3 length equals 13 residues. Here the CDR3 DNA reads TGTGCCAGCAGTTTCGACAGGAGCTACGAGCAGTACTTC. Its protein product is CASSFDRSYEQYF.

The chain carries TRBV7-3 and TRBJ2-3; TRBD2 matches 15 bases. Trimming cost V 2 bases and J 4 bases; bases outside gene matches: 10. Germline V CDR1 and CDR2: SGHTA, FQGTGA. CDR3 length equals 19 residues. CDR3 in amino acids: CASSLWGLAGGFGPDTQYF. The CDR3 DNA reads as TGTGCCAGCAGCTTATGGGGACTAGCGGGAGGATTCGGGCCAGATACGCAGTATTTT.

This chain connects TRBV15 to TRBJ1-2; 7 bases are shared with TRBD1. The ends lost 4 bases at V and 6 bases at J; junction bases unmatched: 5. The germline V gene encodes CDR1 LNHNV and CDR2 YYDKDF (reference sequence). The CDR3 runs to 13 residues. The CDR3 DNA follows: TGTGCCACCAGCAAGTCAGGGGGTAATGGCTACACCTTC. Protein product: CATSKSGGNGYTF.

The gene calls are TRBV24-1 and TRBJ1-5; 7 bases align to TRBD1. V shed 6 bases and J 6 bases; nucleotides not matched to a gene: 13. The V gene's germline CDR1 is KGHDR and CDR2 SFDVKD. The CDR3 extends over 16 amino acids. The CDR3 bases are TGTGCCACCAGTTCCCCTGACAGGGATGATTCTCAGCCCCAGCATTTT. Protein: CATSSPDRDDSQPQHF.

This CDR3 reads CASSADKHYEQYF. CDR3 sequence (DNA): TGTGCCAGCAGTGCTGACAAGCACTACGAGCAGTACTTC. V gene TRBV2 combines with J gene TRBJ2-7, with D uncertain. This CDR3 is 13 amino acids long. Per the germline V gene, CDR1 is SNHLY and CDR2 is FYNNEI. The ends were cut back, 4 bases at V and 3 bases at J, with 10 bases in the middle. The whole variable domain, filled in from reference TRBV2 and TRBJ2-7, reads EPEVTQTPSHQVTQMGQEVILRCVPISNHLYFYWYRQILGQKVEFLVSFYNNEISEKSEIFDDQFSVERPDGSNFTLKIRSTKLEDSAMYFCASSADKHYEQYFGPGTRLTVT.

The chain has TRBV28 and TRBJ1-1; TRBD1 agrees at 7 bases. Trimming cost V 5 bases and J 2 bases; bases outside gene matches: 5. This CDR3 contains 14 residues. Germline CDR1 reads MDHEN; CDR2 reads SYDVKM. The CDR3 reads CASSRQGPNTEAFF. CDR3 nucleotides: TGTGCCAGCAGTAGACAGGGCCCAAACACTGAAGCTTTCTTT.

This sequence joins TRBV5-6 and TRBJ2-2; 9 nucleotides match TRBD1. Losses at the gene ends were 3 bases for V and 5 bases for J; bases not matched to a gene: 5. The length of the CDR3 is 15 residues. Germline V gene lookup returns CDR1 SGHDT and CDR2 YYEEEE. For the CDR3, the DNA is TGTGCCAGCAGCTCCCTCGGGACAGGGACCGGGGAGCTGTTTTTT. This sequence encodes CASSSLGTGTGELFF.

This clone was counted only a few times. The genes are TRBV3-1 (or the pseudogene TRBV3-2) and TRBJ1-3, with a weak D call TRBD1 (5 bases). The CDR3 is made up of 14 amino acids. The V end lost 6 bases, the J end lost 1 base, and 10 bases lay between the germline ends. Germline CDR1 LGHDT, CDR2 YNNKEL (reference sequence). The CDR3 loop is CASRLTGSGNTIYF. CDR3 DNA: TGTGCCAGCAGACTTACAGGTTCTGGAAACACCATATATTTT.

The chain is built from TRBV3-1 (or the pseudogene TRBV3-2) and TRBJ2-7; TRBD1 might be the D (6 bases). Looked up from germline, CDR1 is LGHDT and CDR2 is YNNKEL (reference sequence). The V and J ends lost 1 base and 0 bases respectively, with 16 bases between them. This CDR3 has 17 residues. The CDR3 protein is CASSQGARGTYSYEQYF. Here the CDR3 DNA reads TGTGCCAGCAGCCAAGGGGCGAGGGGGACCTACTCCTACGAGCAGTACTTC.

Here the CDR3 DNA reads TGTGCCAGCAGTCATCAGGGTAGTGGTGGGGCCAACGTCCTGACTTTC. Protein product: CASSHQGSGGANVLTF. The chain couples TRBV6-6 to TRBJ2-6; perhaps TRBD1 as D (5 bases). V was pared by 5 bases and J by 3 bases, with 14 bases between. This CDR3 spans 16 amino acids. Germline-derived CDR1 and CDR2 are MNHNY and SVGAGI (reference sequence).

The V and J genes are TRBV7-3 and TRBJ2-4; possibly TRBD2 for D (5 bases). The V gene lost 5 bases and the J gene lost 6 bases, with 17 bases spanning the gap. This CDR3 comprises 15 residues. Germline V CDR1 and CDR2: SGHTA, FQGTGA. The CDR3 loop reads CASSLTPTSLNIQYF. In DNA form, the CDR3 reads TGTGCCAGCAGCCTCACCCCTACTAGTCTAAACATTCAGTACTTC.

This clone came up once. The chain carries TRBV10-3 and TRBJ2-3; TRBD1 agrees at 9 bases. This CDR3 is built from 17 residues. CDR1 and CDR2 (germline): ENHRY, SYGVKD. V was pared by 6 bases and J by 1 base, with 11 bases of the junction left unmatched. The DNA of the CDR3 is TGTGCCATCAGCCCCCGGGACAGGGACCCGGGCACAGATACGCAGTATTTT. Protein: CAISPRDRDPGTDTQYF.

V usage is TRBV30 and J usage is TRBJ1-2, with D perhaps matching TRBD1 (5 bases). V was cut by 4 bases and J by 0 bases, with 12 bases left in between. The CDR3 is made up of 14 amino acids. Germline V gene data show CDR1 as GTSNPN and CDR2 as SVGIG (reference sequence). CDR3 sequence: CAWNVAGTNYGYTF. The CDR3 coding sequence is TGTGCCTGGAATGTGGCAGGGACTAACTATGGCTACACCTTC.

The chain recombines TRBV27 with TRBJ1-5; TRBD1 is a possible D gene (6 bases). V lost 5 bases and J lost 2, with 7 bases in between. Germline values: CDR1 MNHEY, CDR2 SMNVEV (reference sequence). This CDR3 has 13 amino acids. The chain's CDR3 is CASSRTGNQPQHF. The CDR3 nucleotides are TGTGCCAGCAGTCGGACAGGCAATCAGCCCCAGCATTTT.

The chain has TRBV5-1 and TRBJ1-1; TRBD1 aligns across 7 bases. This CDR3 has 14 residues. Germline lookup yields CDR1 SGHRS and CDR2 YFSETQ. V trimming: 4 bases; J trimming: 7 bases; junction bases outside the gene matches: 10. For the CDR3, the DNA is TGCGCCAGCAGCAAGACAGGGACGAATTTTGAAGCTTTCTTT. This gives the protein CASSKTGTNFEAFF.